This TCR beta chain appears in the sequencing data of a study of cytomegalovirus exposure and HLA in healthy donors. This clone showed up just once. It was with 60 Vbeta and 13 Jbeta primers that the PCR ran. Produced via immunoSEQ multiplex PCR; TCRdb's table is partial and in-frame only. The sample has about 150,000 clones, 70% to 90% seen once. V lost 4 bases, J lost 4 bases, and 9 bases stayed unmatched. Germline assignment: CDR1 SGHRS and CDR2 YFSETQ. The CDR3 covers 15 residues. The sequencing sample was made of PBMCs. The sequence derives from a woman between 18 and 30 years old in good health and CMV-seronegative. This chain joins TRBV5-1 and TRBJ2-7; 9 positions agree with TRBD2. In DNA form, the CDR3 reads TGCGCCAGCAGCGGCAGGCTAGCGGGGAGGTACGAGCAGTACTTC. Translated: CASSGRLAGRYEQYF. Looking up the rest from reference TRBV5-1 and TRBJ2-7 gives the full variable domain: KAGVTQTPRYLIKTRGQQVTLSCSPISGHRSVSWYQQTPGQGLQFLFEYFSETQRNKGNFPGRFSGRQFSNSRSEMNVSTLELGDSALYLCASSGRLAGRYEQYFGPGTRLTVT.